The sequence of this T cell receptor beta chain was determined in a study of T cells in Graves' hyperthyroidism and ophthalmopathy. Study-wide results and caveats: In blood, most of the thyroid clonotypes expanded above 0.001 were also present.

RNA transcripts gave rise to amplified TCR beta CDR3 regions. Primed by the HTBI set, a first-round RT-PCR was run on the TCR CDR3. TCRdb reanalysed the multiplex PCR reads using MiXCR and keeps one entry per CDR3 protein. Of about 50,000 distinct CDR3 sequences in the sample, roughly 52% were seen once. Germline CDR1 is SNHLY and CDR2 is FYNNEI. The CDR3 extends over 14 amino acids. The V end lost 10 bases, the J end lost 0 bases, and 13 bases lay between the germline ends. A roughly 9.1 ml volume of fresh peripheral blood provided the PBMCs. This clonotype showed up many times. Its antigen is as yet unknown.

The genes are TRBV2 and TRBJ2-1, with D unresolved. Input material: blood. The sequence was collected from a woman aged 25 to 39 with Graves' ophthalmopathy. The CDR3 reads CATQARNSYNEQFF. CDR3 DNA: TGTGCCACCCAAGCTAGAAACTCCTACAATGAGCAGTTCTTC.